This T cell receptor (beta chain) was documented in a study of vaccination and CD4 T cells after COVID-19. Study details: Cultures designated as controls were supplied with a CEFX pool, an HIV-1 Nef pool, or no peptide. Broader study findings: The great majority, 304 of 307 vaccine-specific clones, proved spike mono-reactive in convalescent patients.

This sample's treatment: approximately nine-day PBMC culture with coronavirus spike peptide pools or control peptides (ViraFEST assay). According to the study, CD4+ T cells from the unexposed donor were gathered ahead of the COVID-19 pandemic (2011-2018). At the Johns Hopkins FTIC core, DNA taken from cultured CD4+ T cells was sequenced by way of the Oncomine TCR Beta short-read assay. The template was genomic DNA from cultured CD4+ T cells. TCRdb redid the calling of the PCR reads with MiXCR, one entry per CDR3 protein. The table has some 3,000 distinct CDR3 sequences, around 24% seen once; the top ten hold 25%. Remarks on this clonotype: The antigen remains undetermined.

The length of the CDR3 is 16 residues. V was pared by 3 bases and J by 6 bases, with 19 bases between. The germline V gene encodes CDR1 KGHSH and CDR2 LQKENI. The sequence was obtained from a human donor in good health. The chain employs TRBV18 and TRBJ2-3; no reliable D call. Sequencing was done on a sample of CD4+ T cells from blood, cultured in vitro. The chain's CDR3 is CASSPRPITNGDTQYF. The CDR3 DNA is TGTGCCAGCTCACCCCGACCGATCACGAACGGGGATACGCAGTATTTT.